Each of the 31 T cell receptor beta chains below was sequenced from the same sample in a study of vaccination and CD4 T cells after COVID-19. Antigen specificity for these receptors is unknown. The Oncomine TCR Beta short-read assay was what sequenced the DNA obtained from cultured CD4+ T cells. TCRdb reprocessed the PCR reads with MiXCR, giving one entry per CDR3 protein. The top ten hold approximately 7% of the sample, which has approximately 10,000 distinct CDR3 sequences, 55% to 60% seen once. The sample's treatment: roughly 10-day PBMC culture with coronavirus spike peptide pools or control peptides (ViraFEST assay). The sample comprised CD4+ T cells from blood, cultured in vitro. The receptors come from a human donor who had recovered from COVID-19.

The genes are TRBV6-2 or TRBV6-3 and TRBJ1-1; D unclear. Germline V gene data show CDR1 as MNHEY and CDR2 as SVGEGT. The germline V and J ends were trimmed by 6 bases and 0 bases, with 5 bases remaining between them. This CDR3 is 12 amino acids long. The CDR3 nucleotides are TGTGCCAGCAGGCCAGTGAACACTGAAGCTTTCTTT. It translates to CASRPVNTEAFF.

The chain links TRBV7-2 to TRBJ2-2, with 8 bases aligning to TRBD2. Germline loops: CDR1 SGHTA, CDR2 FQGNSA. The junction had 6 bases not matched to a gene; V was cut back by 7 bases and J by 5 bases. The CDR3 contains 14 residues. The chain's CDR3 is CASTRTSPTGELFF. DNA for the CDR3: TGTGCCAGCACACGGACTAGCCCGACCGGGGAGCTGTTTTTT.

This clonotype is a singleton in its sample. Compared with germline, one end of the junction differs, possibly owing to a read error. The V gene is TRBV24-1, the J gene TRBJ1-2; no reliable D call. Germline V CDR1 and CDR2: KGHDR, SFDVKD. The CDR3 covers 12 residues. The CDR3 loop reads CVTSDEIYGYTF. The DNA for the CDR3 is TGTGTCACCAGTGATGAGATCTATGGCTACACCTTC.

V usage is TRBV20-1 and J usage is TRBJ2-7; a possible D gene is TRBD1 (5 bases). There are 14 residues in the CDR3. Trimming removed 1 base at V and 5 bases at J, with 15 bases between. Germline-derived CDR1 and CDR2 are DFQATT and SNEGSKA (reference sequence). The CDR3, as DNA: TGCAGTGCTAGAGGTCGGACAAACCCAAACGAGCAGTACTTC. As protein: CSARGRTNPNEQYF.

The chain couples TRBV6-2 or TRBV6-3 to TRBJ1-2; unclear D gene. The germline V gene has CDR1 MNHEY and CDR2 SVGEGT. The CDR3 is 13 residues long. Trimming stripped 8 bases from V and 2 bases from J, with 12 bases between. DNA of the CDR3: TGTGCCAGCTGCGCCGACAAGAACTATGGCTACACCTTC. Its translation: CASCADKNYGYTF.

CDR3 loop: CASSGVSGPGYTF. CDR3 nucleotides: TGTGCCAGCAGTGGGGTAAGCGGCCCTGGCTACACCTTC. The chain recombines TRBV12-3 or TRBV12-4 with TRBJ1-2, with D hard to call. The CDR3 totals 13 residues. With 5 bases removed from V and 7 bases from J, the gap between germline ends came to 14 bases.

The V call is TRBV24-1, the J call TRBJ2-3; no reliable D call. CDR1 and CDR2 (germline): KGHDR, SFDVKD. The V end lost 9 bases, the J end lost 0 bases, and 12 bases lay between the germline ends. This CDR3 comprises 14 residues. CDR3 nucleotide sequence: TGTGCCACCGGGCGTAGAACCAGCACAGATACGCAGTATTTT. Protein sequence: CATGRRTSTDTQYF.

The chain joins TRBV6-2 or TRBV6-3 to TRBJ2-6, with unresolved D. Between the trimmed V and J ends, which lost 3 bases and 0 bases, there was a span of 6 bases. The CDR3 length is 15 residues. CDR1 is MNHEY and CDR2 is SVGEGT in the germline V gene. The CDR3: CASSYGVSGANVLTF. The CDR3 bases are TGTGCCAGCAGTTATGGGGTCTCTGGGGCCAACGTCCTGACTTTC.

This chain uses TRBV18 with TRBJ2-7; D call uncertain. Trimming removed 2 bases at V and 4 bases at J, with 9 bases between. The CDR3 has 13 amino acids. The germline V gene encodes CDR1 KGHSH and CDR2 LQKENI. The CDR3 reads CASSPSYGYEQYF. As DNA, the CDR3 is TGTGCCAGCTCACCATCTTACGGGTACGAGCAGTACTTC.

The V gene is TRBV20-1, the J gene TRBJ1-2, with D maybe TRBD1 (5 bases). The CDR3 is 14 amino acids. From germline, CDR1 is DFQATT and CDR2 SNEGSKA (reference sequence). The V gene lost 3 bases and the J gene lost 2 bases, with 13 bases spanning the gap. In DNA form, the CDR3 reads TGCAGTGCTAGTTCCCAGGGAGCCAACTATGGCTACACCTTC. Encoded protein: CSASSQGANYGYTF.

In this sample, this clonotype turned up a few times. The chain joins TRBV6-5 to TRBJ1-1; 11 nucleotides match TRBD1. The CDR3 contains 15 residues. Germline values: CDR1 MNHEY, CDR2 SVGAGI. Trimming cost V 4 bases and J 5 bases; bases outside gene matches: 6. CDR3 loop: CASSFGQGAKTEAFF. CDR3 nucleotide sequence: TGTGCCAGCAGTTTCGGACAGGGGGCGAAGACTGAAGCTTTCTTT.

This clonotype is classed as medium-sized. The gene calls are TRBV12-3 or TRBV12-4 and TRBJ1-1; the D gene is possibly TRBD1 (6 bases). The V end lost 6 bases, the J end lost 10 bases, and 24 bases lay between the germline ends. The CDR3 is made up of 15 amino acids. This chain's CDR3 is CASRLTGPTRHGAFF. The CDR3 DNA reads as TGTGCCAGCAGACTGACAGGTCCCACAAGACATGGAGCTTTCTTT.

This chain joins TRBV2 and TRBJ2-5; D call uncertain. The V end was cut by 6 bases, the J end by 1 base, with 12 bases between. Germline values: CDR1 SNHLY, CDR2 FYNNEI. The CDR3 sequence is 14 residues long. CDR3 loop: CASRRKLLQETQYF. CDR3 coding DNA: TGTGCCAGCAGGAGGAAACTGCTCCAAGAGACCCAGTACTTC.

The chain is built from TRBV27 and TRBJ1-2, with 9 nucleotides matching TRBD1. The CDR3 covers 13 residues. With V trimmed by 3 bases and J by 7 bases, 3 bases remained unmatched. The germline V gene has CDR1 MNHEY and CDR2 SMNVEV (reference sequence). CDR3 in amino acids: CASSFWTGVGYTF. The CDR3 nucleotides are TGTGCCAGCAGTTTTTGGACAGGGGTTGGCTACACCTTC.

CDR3 DNA: TGTGCCAGCAAGGCGGACAGGGAGGAACGTGGCTACACCTTC. It yields the protein CASKADREERGYTF. The V call is TRBV27, the J call TRBJ1-2, with 8 bases identical to TRBD1. The CDR3 is 14 residues long. V trimming: 7 bases; J trimming: 7 bases; junction bases outside the gene matches: 11. Germline CDR1 and CDR2: MNHEY and SMNVEV (reference sequence).

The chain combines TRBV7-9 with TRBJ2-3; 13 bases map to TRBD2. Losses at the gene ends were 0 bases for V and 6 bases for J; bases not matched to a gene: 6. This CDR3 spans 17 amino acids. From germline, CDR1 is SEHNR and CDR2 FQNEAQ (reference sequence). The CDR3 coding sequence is TGTGCCAGCAGCTTAGCCCGGACTAGCGGGAGTGGCGATACGCAGTATTTT. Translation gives CASSLARTSGSGDTQYF.

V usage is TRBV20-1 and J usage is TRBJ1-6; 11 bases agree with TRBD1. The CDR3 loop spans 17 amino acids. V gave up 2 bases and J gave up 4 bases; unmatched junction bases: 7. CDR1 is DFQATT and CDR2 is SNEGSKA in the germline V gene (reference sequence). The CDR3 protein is CSARPGTGGTYNSPLHF. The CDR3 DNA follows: TGCAGTGCTAGACCTGGGACAGGGGGAACTTATAATTCACCCCTCCACTTT.

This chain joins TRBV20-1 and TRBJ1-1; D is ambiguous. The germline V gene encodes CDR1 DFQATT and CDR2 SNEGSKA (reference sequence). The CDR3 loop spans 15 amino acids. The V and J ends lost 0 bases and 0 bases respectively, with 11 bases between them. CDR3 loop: CSARDAPVLNTEAFF. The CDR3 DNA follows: TGCAGTGCTAGAGATGCCCCTGTTTTGAACACTGAAGCTTTCTTT.

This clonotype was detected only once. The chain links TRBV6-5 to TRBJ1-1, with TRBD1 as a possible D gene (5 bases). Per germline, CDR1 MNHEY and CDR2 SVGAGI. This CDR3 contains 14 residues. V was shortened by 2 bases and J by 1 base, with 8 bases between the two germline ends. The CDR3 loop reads CASSYVRENTEAFF. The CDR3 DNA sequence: TGTGCCAGCAGTTACGTCAGGGAGAACACTGAAGCTTTCTTT.

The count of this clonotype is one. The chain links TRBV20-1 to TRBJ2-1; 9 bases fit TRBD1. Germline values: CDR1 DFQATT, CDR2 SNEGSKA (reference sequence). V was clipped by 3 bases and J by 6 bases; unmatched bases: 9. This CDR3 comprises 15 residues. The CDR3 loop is CSAREQGAFGNEQFF. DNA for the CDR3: TGCAGTGCTAGGGAACAGGGGGCTTTCGGCAATGAGCAGTTCTTC.

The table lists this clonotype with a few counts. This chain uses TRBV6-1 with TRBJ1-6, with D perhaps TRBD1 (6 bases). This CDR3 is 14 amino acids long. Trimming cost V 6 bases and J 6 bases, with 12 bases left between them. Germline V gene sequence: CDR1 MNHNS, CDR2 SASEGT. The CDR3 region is CASRQGQGNSPLHF. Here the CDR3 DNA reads TGTGCCAGCAGGCAGGGGCAGGGTAATTCACCCCTCCACTTT.

The CDR3 DNA is TGTGCCAGCAGCCGGGAGGCGAACACCGGGGAGCTGTTTTTT. It yields the protein CASSREANTGELFF. This chain uses TRBV7-7 with TRBJ2-2; 7 positions agree with TRBD2. Germline CDR1 reads SSHAT; CDR2 reads FNYEAQ (reference sequence). Trimming took 5 bases from V and 0 from J; bases not matched to a gene: 0. This CDR3 comprises 14 residues.

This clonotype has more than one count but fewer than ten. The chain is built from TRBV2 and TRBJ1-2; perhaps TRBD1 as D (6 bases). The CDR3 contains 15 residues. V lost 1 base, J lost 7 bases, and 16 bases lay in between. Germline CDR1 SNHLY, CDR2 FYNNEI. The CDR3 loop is CASSEVVRGASGYTF. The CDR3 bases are TGTGCCAGCAGTGAAGTTGTTCGGGGGGCCTCTGGCTACACCTTC.

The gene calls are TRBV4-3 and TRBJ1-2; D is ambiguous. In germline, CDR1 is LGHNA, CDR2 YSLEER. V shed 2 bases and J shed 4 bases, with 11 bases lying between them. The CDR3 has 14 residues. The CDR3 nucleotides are TGCGCCAGCAGCCAATTTCAAGGGATCTATGGCTACACCTTC. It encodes CASSQFQGIYGYTF.

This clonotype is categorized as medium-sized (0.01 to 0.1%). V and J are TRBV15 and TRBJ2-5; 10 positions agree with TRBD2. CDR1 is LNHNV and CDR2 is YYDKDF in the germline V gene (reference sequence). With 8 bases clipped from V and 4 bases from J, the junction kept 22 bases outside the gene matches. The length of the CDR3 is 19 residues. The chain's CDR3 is CATLPGVRGAGGFLETQYF. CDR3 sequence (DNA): TGTGCCACCTTACCGGGCGTTCGTGGAGCGGGGGGGTTTCTAGAGACCCAGTACTTC.

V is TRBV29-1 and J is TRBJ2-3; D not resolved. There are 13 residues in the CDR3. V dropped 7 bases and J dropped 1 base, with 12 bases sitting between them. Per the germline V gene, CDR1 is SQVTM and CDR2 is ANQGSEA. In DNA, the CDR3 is TGCAGCGCCGGAACGGACGGCACAGATACGCAGTATTTT. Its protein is CSAGTDGTDTQYF.

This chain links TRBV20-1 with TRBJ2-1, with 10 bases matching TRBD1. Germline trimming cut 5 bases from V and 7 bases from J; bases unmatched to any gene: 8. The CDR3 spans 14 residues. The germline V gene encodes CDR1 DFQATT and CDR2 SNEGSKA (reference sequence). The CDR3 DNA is TGCAGTGCTCTTGGACAGGGGGGAAGGAATGAGCAGTTCTTC. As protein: CSALGQGGRNEQFF.

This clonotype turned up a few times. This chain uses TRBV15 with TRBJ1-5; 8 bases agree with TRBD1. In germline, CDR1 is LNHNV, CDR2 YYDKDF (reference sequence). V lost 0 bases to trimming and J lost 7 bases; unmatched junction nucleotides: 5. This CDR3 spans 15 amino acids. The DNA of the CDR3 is TGTGCCACCAGCAGAGATCTCGGACAGGGACAGCCCCAGCATTTT. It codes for CATSRDLGQGQPQHF.

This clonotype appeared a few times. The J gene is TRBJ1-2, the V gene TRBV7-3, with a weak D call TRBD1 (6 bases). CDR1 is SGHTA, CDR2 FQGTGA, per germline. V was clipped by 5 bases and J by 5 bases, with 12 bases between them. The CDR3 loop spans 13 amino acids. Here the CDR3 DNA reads TGTGCCAGCAGCCAGGACAGAGAGTATGGCTACACCTTC. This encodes CASSQDREYGYTF.

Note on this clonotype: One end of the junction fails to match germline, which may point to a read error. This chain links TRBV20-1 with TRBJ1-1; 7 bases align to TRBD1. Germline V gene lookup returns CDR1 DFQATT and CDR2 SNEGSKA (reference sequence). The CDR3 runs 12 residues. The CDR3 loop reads CSAKTGRTEAFF. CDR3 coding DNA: TGCAGCGCTAAGACAGGGCGCACTGAAGCTTTCTTT.

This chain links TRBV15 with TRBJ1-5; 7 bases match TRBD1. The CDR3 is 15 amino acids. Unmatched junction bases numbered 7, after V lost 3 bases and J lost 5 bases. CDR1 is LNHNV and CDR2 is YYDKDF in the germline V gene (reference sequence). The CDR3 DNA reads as TGTGCCACCAGCAGGGTTGACAGGGATGATCAGCCCCAGCATTTT. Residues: CATSRVDRDDQPQHF.